The 32 T cell receptor beta chains reported below all come from one sample, sequenced in a study of T cells expressing NK-cell markers. After re-calling the 5' RACE reads, TCRdb lists one entry per CDR3 protein, DNA absent. Its clone listing holds about 400,000 distinct CDR3 sequences. Sequenced material: blood T cells: a sorted CD56 or NKG2C T cell subset, CD4+ or CD8+ T cells, or bulk PBMC T cells (not recorded which). All receptors derive from a woman between 50 and 59 years old in good health.

This chain links TRBV11-1 with TRBJ2-1; TCRdb gives TRBD1 as the D gene, but with no DNA this cannot be confirmed. This CDR3 spans 16 amino acids. Germline CDR1 and CDR2: SGHAT and FQDESV (reference sequence). The chain's CDR3 is CASSPLRGTIGGEQFF.

The chain recombines TRBV5-4 with TRBJ2-2; lacking DNA, the TRBD1 call made by TCRdb goes unchecked. This CDR3 region has 14 residues. CDR1 SGHNT and CDR2 YYREEE come from the germline V gene (reference sequence). CDR3 residues: CASSARTGAGELFF.

This sequence joins TRBV9 and TRBJ1-4. The CDR3 totals 13 residues. Germline V lookup: CDR1 SGDLS, CDR2 YYNGEE. CDR3 region: CASSVAPGDSVFF.

The chain couples TRBV5-1 to TRBJ2-1; without DNA, the TCRdb call of TRBD1 cannot be checked. This CDR3 contains 15 residues. Germline-derived CDR1 and CDR2 are SGHRS and YFSETQ. The chain's CDR3 is CASSPEGQSYNEQFF.

The rearrangement uses TRBV4-2 and TRBJ2-1; TCRdb names TRBD2, which stays unverified in the absence of DNA. This CDR3 contains 19 residues. CDR1 is LGHNA and CDR2 is YNFKEQ in the germline V gene. CDR3 amino acids: CASSQEGRLAGARVNEQFF.

The chain is built from TRBV5-1 and TRBJ2-6; the D gene TCRdb calls, TRBD2, cannot be checked with no DNA. The germline V gene has CDR1 SGHRS and CDR2 YFSETQ. This CDR3 has 19 residues. The CDR3 reads CASSLGRQALRSGANVLTF.

The rearrangement joins TRBV4-1 to TRBJ1-6; as DNA is missing, the TRBD1 call by TCRdb cannot be tested. The CDR3 sequence is 17 residues long. CDR1 and CDR2 from the germline V gene are MGHRA and YSYEKL. The CDR3 region is CASSQIGTGGRNSPLHF.

This rearrangement joins TRBV18 to TRBJ2-1. This CDR3 is 14 amino acids long. Germline lookup yields CDR1 KGHSH and CDR2 LQKENI. This CDR3 reads CASSPAGNPNEQFF.

The chain has TRBV20-1 and TRBJ1-5; TCRdb's assignment of TRBD1 cannot be checked, as there is no DNA. Germline V gene data show CDR1 as DFQATT and CDR2 as SNEGSKA (reference sequence). The length of the CDR3 is 12 residues. CDR3 loop: CSVQQGDQPQHF.

The chain employs TRBV20-1 and TRBJ2-2. This CDR3 is 11 amino acids long. Germline assignment: CDR1 DFQATT and CDR2 SNEGSKA (reference sequence). CDR3 residues: CSATDTGELFF.

The chain recombines TRBV7-6 with TRBJ1-2; the TCRdb D gene call, TRBD1, has no DNA to confirm it. The CDR3 runs 16 residues. Germline CDR1 SGHVS, CDR2 FNYEAQ. CDR3 in amino acids: CASSQKTGRVNYGYTF.

The J gene is TRBJ2-5, the V gene TRBV28; TCRdb reports TRBD1, a call that lacks DNA to check it against. The CDR3 spans 14 residues. The germline V gene encodes CDR1 MDHEN and CDR2 SYDVKM. CDR3 residues: CASSAGTVQETQYF.

The chain carries TRBV5-1 and TRBJ1-1; the D call of TRBD1 rests on TCRdb alone, since no DNA is present to check it. The CDR3 runs 14 residues. Germline V lookup: CDR1 SGHRS, CDR2 YFSETQ. CDR3: CASGYRDMNTEAFF. Based on the CDR3 plus reference TRBV5-1 and TRBJ1-1, the full variable domain is KAGVTQTPRYLIKTRGQQVTLSCSPISGHRSVSWYQQTPGQGLQFLFEYFSETQRNKGNFPGRFSGRQFSNSRSEMNVSTLELGDSALYLCASGYRDMNTEAFFGQGTRLTVV.

This chain joins TRBV2 and TRBJ2-3. The CDR3 covers 15 residues. In germline, CDR1 is SNHLY, CDR2 FYNNEI. CDR3 protein: CASSESLAGTDTQYF.

The rearrangement joins TRBV6-1 to TRBJ2-4; the TCRdb D gene call, TRBD2, has no DNA to confirm it. Germline-derived CDR1 and CDR2 are MNHNS and SASEGT. This CDR3 is built from 17 residues. The CDR3 reads CASSEGRFEFGENIQYF.

This chain joins TRBV24-1 and TRBJ2-2; the D call from TCRdb, TRBD1, cannot be confirmed without DNA. The germline V gene has CDR1 KGHDR and CDR2 SFDVKD. The CDR3 has 17 residues. This CDR3 reads CATSDLSGDTITGELFF.

The chain joins TRBV12-5 to TRBJ2-6. Germline lookup yields CDR1 LGHNT and CDR2 FRNRAP. The CDR3 runs to 13 residues. Here the CDR3 reads CASQYSGANVLTF.

This sequence joins TRBV3-1 and TRBJ1-5; the TCRdb D gene call, TRBD1, has no DNA to confirm it. Germline V lookup: CDR1 LGHDT, CDR2 YNNKEL (reference sequence). This CDR3 is built from 15 residues. CDR3 in amino acids: CASSQNRNSNQPQHF.

This sequence joins TRBV2 and TRBJ2-2; TCRdb lists TRBD1, though no DNA is available to test this call. This CDR3 region has 14 residues. Germline CDR1 reads SNHLY; CDR2 reads FYNNEI. CDR3: CASSEDRATGELFF.

The chain carries TRBV5-1 and TRBJ1-1. The CDR3 runs 14 residues. The germline gives CDR1 SGHRS, CDR2 YFSETQ. The CDR3: CASIEGPVNTEAFF.

This CDR3 reads CASSFRHRGYSNQPQHF. This chain connects TRBV7-2 to TRBJ1-5; TCRdb lists TRBD1, though no DNA is available to test this call. The V gene's germline CDR1 is SGHTA and CDR2 FQGNSA. This CDR3 is 17 amino acids long. Full variable domain (missing parts from reference TRBV7-2 and TRBJ1-5): GAGVSQSPSNKVTEKGKDVELRCDPISGHTALYWYRQSLGQGLEFLIYFQGNSAPDKSGLPSDRFSAERTGGSVSTLTIQRTQQEDSAVYLCASSFRHRGYSNQPQHFGDGTRLSIL.

The rearrangement links TRBV10-1 to TRBJ2-1; lacking DNA, the TRBD2 call made by TCRdb goes unchecked. Germline-derived CDR1 and CDR2 are WNHNN and SYGVQD (reference sequence). There are 16 residues in the CDR3. The CDR3 sequence is CASSPGTSGSRVEQFF.

The rearrangement links TRBV7-6 to TRBJ2-3; the TCRdb D gene call, TRBD2, has no DNA to confirm it. CDR1 and CDR2 (germline): SGHVS, FNYEAQ. The CDR3 covers 16 residues. The CDR3 loop is CASSFPLAGEEDTQYF.

V is TRBV14 and J is TRBJ2-5; TCRdb reports TRBD2, a call that lacks DNA to check it against. The CDR3 is made up of 14 amino acids. CDR1 and CDR2 (germline): SGHDN, FVKESK. CDR3 sequence reads: CASSQKRRLETQYF.

The chain carries TRBV10-3 and TRBJ2-3; TCRdb's D gene call, TRBD2, goes unchecked for lack of DNA. Germline assignment: CDR1 ENHRY and CDR2 SYGVKD. CDR3 length: 15 residues. CDR3 loop: CAIRMGPPGTDTQYF.

The chain recombines TRBV20-1 with TRBJ2-5; as DNA is missing, the TRBD1 call by TCRdb cannot be tested. This CDR3 has 16 residues. Germline assignment: CDR1 DFQATT and CDR2 SNEGSKA (reference sequence). This chain's CDR3 is CSARNPQRVRQETQYF.

This chain links TRBV6-1 with TRBJ2-1; TCRdb lists TRBD2, though no DNA is available to test this call. The CDR3 runs 16 residues. From germline, CDR1 is MNHNS and CDR2 SASEGT. This chain's CDR3 is CASARVAGGPYNEQFF.

V and J are TRBV7-2 and TRBJ2-1; TCRdb designates TRBD2, a call that cannot be tested without DNA. The CDR3 is made up of 16 amino acids. Germline-derived CDR1 and CDR2 are SGHTA and FQGNSA. The CDR3 loop reads CASSFLASGYYNEQFF.

The rearrangement links TRBV29-1 to TRBJ2-2; TCRdb picks TRBD1, but there is no DNA to check that call. Germline lookup yields CDR1 SQVTM and CDR2 ANQGSEA. The CDR3 length is 16 residues. This CDR3 is CSVEPLQGADGGELFF.

The chain couples TRBV3-1 to TRBJ2-1; TCRdb selects TRBD2, and the lack of DNA leaves this call unchecked. CDR3 length: 15 amino acids. CDR1 and CDR2 from the germline V gene are LGHDT and YNNKEL (reference sequence). The CDR3: CASSLPGLAGGQQFF.

The chain joins TRBV12-3 or TRBV12-4 to TRBJ2-3; TCRdb's D call, TRBD2, is unchecked because there is no DNA. The CDR3 runs 15 residues. The CDR3 region is CASSFIAGVADTQYF.

The V call is TRBV29-1, the J call TRBJ1-1. CDR1 and CDR2 from the germline V gene are SQVTM and ANQGSEA. CDR3 length: 11 residues. Here the CDR3 reads CRVTSGVEAFF.